Included here is one T cell receptor beta chain sequence, with context. Its antigen is still unknown. No much larger clonotype is one base removed from it; base qualities were not supplied. Using the deep immunoSEQ assay, multiplex PCR amplified TCR CDR3 regions from genomic DNA. Genomic DNA extracted from each cell subset was distributed evenly over all wells of several immunoSEQ 96-well plates, and each plate served as one replicate. Each replicate PCR for sorted subsets received about 0.2 ug genomic DNA, equal to tens of thousands of T cell genomes. Purified libraries were quantified with a Qubit 3.0 fluorometer, sized on a Bioanalyzer 2100, and re-quantified with the KAPA Library Quantification kit. Every immunoSEQ 96-well plate was sequenced on a separate single-read 150-cycle Illumina NextSeq 550 flow cell. As for the authors' bioinformatics: Because only junctional sequences without quality scores were contained in the immunoSEQ output, filtering matching that applied to full-length reads could not be performed. Sequences were annotated with PyIR, a Python wrapper for IgBLAST v1.9, using IMGT germline references to assign V/J genes and CDR3. Reads were removed for weak V/J assignments (E-value above 1e-6), missing CDR3, stop codons, out-of-frame junctions, or ambiguous translated residues. A V3J clonotype was defined by an identical inferred V gene, J gene, and CDR3 amino acid sequence. Percentage overlap between repertoires was computed as shared unique clonotypes divided by the size of the smaller repertoire. RTK rarefaction, the Chao1 estimator, and Recon v2.1 estimates of unobserved clonotypes were used to assess repertoire richness. OLGA was used to compute generation probabilities for all TCRbeta clonotypes that the gDNA method yielded from a handful of donors. TCRdb carries this immuneACCESS record with in-frame sequences only. Its versions omit some clonotypes, under half of them owing to an unresolved V gene in the studies checked, with the rest unexplained. That table is the source of V, J and clone size, and D and trimming were worked out from the DNA. The table for this sample lists over 2 million clones; less than 95% of them were counted only once. The top ten clonotypes cover roughly 0.34% of the sample.

Donors were healthy HIV-negative adults with no recently reported acute infections or vaccinations. Only Caucasian adults living in Nashville, Tennessee, USA were represented among the donors. CD4+ T cells were enriched by magnetic negative selection; naive cells were then positively selected on CD45RA, and the negative fraction formed the memory subset. After blood collection by leukapheresis, PBMCs were isolated using Ficoll-Histopaque density gradient centrifugation and then cryopreserved in the vapor phase of liquid nitrogen. Analytical flow cytometry was used to check the purity and quantity of every magnetically sorted T cell population. Genomic DNA was isolated from every sorted fraction and measured by UV absorbance on a Nanodrop 2000c. The sample originates from a study of shared clonotypes between healthy human individuals (TCRdb year 2020). Study-wide context: A few men and two women, aged 18 to 49 years, made up the cohort. For each donor, CD4 naive and CD4 memory were each given three plates, CD8 naive was given two plates, and CD8 memory was given one plate. To estimate repertoire size and how much clonotype sharing occurs between individuals, the study deeply sequenced the blood TCR repertoires of five healthy adults. Libraries were prepared and TCR repertoires were sequenced by different laboratories using diverse techniques, in order to increase sequencing depth and limit assay-specific biases. Each donor's leukapheresis produced roughly between roughly 0.85 and 10 billion PBMCs. Broader findings and caveats from the paper: Naive subsets generally had larger estimated clonotype richness than memory subsets did. Because the study included a small number of donors, the genetic and exposure-history diversity represented was limited. Sampling was limited to blood, and TCR repertoires in tissue likely differ from TCR repertoires in blood. Based on pairwise subsampling, the degree of clonotype sharing among donors was expected to be affected by sequencing depth. Sharing across four donors was observed for around 5% of naive CD4, 3% to 3.5% of naive CD8, 2% to 2.5% of memory CD4, and around 0.44% of memory CD8 clonotypes. Rarefaction of sorted-subset datasets indicated incomplete sequencing despite the large sequencing depth. Compared with non-shared clonotypes, clonotypes shared by all four sorted-subset donors had higher generation probabilities.

The CDR3 measures 15 amino acids from cysteine to phenylalanine. Solely the CDR3 DNA is kept, with 45 bases framed from the first base. CDR1 and CDR2, looked up from the germline V gene (reference sequence), are SGHNT and YYREEE. Cut back by 6 bases and 4 bases, the V and J ends lie 18 bases apart. The source is a man younger than 35 in good health. Some clones in this sample may be carry-over from other donors' samples. The sample comprised naive CD4+ T cells from PBMCs. Per the publication, the cell subset or site label means: CD45RA+ positively selected. The chain joins TRBV5-4 to TRBJ2-3, and TRBD2 may be the D gene, going by 5 matching bases. The CDR3 protein is CASTPRSGSPDTQYF. The nucleotide sequence reads as follows: TGTGCCAGCACCCCTCGTTCGGGGAGCCCAGATACGCAGTATTTT. The variable domain in full, with residues beyond the CDR3 obtained from the reference TRBV5-4 and TRBJ2-3 genes, is ETGVTQSPTHLIKTRGQQVTLRCSSQSGHNTVSWYQQALGQGPQFIFQYYREEENGRGNFPPRFSGLQFPNYSSELNVNALELDDSALYLCASTPRSGSPDTQYFGPGTRLTVL.